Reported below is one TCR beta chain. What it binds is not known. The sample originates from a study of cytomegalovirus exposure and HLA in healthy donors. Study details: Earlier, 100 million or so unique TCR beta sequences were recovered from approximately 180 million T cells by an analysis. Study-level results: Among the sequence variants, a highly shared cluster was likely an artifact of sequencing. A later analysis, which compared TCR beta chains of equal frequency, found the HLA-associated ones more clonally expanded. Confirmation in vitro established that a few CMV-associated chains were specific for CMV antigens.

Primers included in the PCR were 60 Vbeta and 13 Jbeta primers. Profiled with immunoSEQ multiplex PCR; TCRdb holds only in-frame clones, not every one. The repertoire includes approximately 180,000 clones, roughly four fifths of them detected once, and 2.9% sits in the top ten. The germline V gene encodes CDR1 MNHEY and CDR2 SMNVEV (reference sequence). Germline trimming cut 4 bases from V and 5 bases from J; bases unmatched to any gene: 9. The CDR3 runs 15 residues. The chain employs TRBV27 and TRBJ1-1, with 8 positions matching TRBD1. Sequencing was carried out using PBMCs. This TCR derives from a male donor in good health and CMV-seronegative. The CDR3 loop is CASSSPDRAWTEAFF. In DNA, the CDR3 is TGTGCCAGCAGTTCCCCGGACAGGGCCTGGACTGAAGCTTTCTTT.